This T cell receptor beta chain is from a study of T cell responses to AZD1222 COVID-19 vaccine. Clones were sequenced by immunoSEQ multiplex PCR, and TCRdb holds only the in-frame ones, with some missing. The sample has roughly 120,000 clones, approximately 84% seen once. The CDR3 has 12 amino acids. V dropped 7 bases and J dropped 7 bases, with 14 bases sitting between them. This clonotype was sampled from an adult in good health. The sample was peripheral blood, taken on day 0 of AZD1222 vaccination. The gene calls are TRBV12-3 or TRBV12-4 and TRBJ2-7, with D possibly TRBD2 on 5 matching bases. The CDR3 sequence: CASTSIPEEQYF. The CDR3 DNA reads as TGTGCCAGCACTAGCATACCGGAAGAGCAGTACTTC.